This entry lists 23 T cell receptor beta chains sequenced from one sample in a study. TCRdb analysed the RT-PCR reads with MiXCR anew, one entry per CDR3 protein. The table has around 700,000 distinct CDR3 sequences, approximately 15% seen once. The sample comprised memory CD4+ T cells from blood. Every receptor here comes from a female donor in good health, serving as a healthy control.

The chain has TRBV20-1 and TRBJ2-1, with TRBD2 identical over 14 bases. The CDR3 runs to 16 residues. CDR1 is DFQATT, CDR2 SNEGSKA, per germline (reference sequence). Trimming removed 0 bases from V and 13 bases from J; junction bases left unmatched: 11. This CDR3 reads CSARDMRLAGGPIQFF. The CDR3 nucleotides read TGCAGTGCTAGAGATATGAGACTAGCGGGAGGGCCCATCCAGTTCTTC.

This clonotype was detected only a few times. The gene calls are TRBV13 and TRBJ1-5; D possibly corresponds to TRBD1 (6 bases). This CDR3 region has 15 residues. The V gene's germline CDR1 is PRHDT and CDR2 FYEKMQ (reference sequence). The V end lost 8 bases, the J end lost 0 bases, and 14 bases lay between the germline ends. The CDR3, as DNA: TGTGCCAGCGCTAAGGGACACCTTAGCAATCAGCCCCAGCATTTT. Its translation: CASAKGHLSNQPQHF.

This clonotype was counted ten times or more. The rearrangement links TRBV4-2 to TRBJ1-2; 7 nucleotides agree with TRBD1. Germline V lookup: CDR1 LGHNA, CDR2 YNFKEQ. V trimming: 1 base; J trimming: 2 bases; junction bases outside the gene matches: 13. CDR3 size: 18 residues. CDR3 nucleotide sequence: TGTGCCAGCAGCCAAGCAATGTCCGGGACAGTATCCAACTATGGCTACACCTTC. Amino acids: CASSQAMSGTVSNYGYTF.

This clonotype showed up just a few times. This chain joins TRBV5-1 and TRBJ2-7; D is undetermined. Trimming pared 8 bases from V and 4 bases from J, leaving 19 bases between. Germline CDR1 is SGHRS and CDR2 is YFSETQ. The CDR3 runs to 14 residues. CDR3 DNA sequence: TGCGCCAGTTCGTGGTACCCGACGACGTACGAGCAGTACTTC. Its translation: CASSWYPTTYEQYF.

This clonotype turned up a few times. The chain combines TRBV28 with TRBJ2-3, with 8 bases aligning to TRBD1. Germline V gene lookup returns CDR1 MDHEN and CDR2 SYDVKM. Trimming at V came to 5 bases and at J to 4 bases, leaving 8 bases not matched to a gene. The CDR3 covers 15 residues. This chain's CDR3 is CASSHGTGRADTQYF. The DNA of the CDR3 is TGTGCCAGCAGTCATGGGACAGGCAGGGCAGATACGCAGTATTTT.

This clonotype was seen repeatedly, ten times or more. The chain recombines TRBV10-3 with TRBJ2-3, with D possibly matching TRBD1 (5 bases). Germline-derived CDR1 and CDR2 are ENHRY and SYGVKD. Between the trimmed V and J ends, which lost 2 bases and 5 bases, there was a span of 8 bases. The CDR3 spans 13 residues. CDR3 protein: CAISEGAEDTQYF. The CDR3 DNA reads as TGTGCCATCAGTGAGGGGGCTGAAGATACGCAGTATTTT.

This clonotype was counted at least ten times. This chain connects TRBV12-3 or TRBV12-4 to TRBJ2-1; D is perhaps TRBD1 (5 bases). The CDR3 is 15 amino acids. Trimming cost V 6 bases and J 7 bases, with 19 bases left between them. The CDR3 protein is CASSLRGVIRNEQFF. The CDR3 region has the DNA TGTGCCAGCAGCCTAAGGGGCGTGATTAGGAATGAGCAGTTCTTC.

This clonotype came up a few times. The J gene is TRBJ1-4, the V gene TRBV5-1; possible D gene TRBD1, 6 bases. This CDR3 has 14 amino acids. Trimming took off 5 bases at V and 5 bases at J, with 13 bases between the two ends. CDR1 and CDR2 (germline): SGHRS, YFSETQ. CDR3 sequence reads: CASRNRDPNEKLFF. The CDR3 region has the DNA TGCGCCAGCAGAAACAGGGATCCCAATGAAAAACTGTTTTTT.

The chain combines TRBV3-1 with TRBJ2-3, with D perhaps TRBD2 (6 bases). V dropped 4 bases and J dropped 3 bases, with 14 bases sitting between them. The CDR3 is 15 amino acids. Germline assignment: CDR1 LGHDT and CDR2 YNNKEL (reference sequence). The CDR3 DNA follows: TGTGCCAGCAGCCCCACCGTAGGGAGGACAGATACGCAGTATTTT. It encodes CASSPTVGRTDTQYF.

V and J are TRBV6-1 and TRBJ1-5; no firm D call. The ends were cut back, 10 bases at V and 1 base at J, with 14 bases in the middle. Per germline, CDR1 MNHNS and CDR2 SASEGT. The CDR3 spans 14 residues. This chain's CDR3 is CATSPGESNQPQHF. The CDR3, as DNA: TGTGCCACCAGCCCGGGAGAGAGCAATCAGCCCCAGCATTTT.

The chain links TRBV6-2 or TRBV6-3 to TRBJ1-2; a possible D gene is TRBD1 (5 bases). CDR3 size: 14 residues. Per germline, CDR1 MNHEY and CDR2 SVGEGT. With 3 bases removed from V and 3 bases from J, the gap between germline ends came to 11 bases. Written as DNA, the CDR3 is TGTGCCAGCAGTTATCAAGGGGTTGACTATGGCTACACCTTC. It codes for CASSYQGVDYGYTF.

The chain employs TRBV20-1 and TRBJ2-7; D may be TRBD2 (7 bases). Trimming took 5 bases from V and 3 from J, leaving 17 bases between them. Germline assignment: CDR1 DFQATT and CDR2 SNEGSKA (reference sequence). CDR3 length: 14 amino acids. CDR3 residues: CSAQTGGWGYEQYF. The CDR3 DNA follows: TGCAGTGCTCAAACGGGGGGCTGGGGCTACGAGCAGTACTTC.

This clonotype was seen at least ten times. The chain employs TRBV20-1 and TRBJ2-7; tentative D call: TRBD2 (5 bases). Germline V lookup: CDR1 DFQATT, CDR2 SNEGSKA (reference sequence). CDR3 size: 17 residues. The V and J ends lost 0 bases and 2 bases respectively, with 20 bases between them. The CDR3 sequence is CSARDLGIGPGTYEQYF. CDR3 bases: TGCAGTGCTAGAGATCTGGGAATCGGTCCGGGGACCTACGAGCAGTACTTC.

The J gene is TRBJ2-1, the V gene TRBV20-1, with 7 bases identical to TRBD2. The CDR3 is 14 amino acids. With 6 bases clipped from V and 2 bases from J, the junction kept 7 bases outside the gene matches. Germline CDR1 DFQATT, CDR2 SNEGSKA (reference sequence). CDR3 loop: CSAKLGRTYNEQFF. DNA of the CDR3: TGCAGTGCCAAGCTCGGGAGGACCTACAATGAGCAGTTCTTC.

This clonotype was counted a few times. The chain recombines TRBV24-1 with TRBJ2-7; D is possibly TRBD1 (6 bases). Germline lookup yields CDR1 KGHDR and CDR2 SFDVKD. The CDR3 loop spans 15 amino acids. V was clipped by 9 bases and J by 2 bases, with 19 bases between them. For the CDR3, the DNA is TGTGCCACCGCCTCGGACAGCGGACGCCCCTACGAGCAGTACTTC. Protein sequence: CATASDSGRPYEQYF.

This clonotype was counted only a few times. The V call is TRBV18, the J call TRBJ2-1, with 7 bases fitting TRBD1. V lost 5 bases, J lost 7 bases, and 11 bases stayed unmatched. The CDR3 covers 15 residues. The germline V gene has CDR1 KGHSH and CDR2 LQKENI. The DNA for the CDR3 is TGTGCCAGCTCATCAACAGGGGTTGGAGTAAATGAGCAGTTCTTC. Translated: CASSSTGVGVNEQFF.

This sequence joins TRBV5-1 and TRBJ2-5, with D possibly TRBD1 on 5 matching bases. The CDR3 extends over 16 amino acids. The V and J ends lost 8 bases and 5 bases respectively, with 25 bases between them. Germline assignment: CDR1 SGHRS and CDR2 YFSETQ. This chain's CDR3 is CASSKQGAQFLETQYF. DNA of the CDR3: TGCGCCAGTTCAAAACAAGGGGCACAGTTCTTGGAGACCCAGTACTTC.

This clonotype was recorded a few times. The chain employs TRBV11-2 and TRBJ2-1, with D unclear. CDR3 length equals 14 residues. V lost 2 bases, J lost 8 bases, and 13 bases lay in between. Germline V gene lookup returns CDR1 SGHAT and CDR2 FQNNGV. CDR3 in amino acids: CASSLLASQDEQFF. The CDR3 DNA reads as TGTGCCAGCAGCTTACTGGCTAGTCAGGATGAGCAGTTCTTC.

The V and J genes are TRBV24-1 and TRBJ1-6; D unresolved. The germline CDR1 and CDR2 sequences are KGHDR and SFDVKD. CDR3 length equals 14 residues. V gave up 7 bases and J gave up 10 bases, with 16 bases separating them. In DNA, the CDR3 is TGTGCCACCAGGAGGCTAGTCAAGGACTCACCCCTCCACTTT. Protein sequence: CATRRLVKDSPLHF.

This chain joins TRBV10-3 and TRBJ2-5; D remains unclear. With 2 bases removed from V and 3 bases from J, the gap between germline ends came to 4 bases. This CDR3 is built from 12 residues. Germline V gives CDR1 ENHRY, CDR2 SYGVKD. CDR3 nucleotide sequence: TGTGCCATCAGTGAGAGGGAAGAGACCCAGTACTTC. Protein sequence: CAISEREETQYF.

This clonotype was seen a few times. The CDR3 loop is CASSLGGASSETQYF. Here the CDR3 DNA reads TGTGCCAGCAGTTTAGGCGGCGCTAGCTCGGAGACCCAGTACTTC. The chain employs TRBV28 and TRBJ2-5; the D gene is possibly TRBD2 (5 bases). V lost 2 bases and J lost 5, with 15 bases in between. Germline assignment: CDR1 MDHEN and CDR2 SYDVKM. The CDR3 runs to 15 residues. The entire variable domain, with the rest obtained from reference TRBV28 and TRBJ2-5, is as follows: DVKVTQSSRYLVKRTGEKVFLECVQDMDHENMFWYRQDPGLGLRLIYFSYDVKMKEKGDIPEGYSVSREKKERFSLILESASTNQTSMYLCASSLGGASSETQYFGPGTRLLVL.

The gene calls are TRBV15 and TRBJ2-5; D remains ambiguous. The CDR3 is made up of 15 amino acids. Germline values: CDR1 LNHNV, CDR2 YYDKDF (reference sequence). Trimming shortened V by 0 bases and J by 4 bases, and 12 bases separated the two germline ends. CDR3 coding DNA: TGTGCCACCAGCAGAGATGTCAGTCAGCCAGAGACCCAGTACTTC. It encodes CATSRDVSQPETQYF.

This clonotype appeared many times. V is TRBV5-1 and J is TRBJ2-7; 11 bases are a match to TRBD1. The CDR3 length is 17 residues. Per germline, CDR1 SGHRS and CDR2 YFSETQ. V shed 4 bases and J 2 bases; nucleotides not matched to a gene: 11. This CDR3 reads CASSLGSGQGAAYEQYF. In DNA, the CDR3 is TGCGCCAGCAGCCTGGGGTCAGGACAGGGGGCGGCCTACGAGCAGTACTTC.